The clone carrying this T cell receptor (beta chain) was observed a handful of times. CDR3 length: 14 amino acids. The V and J ends lost 4 bases and 5 bases, in that order; junction bases with no gene match: 5. Germline V gene sequence: CDR1 LNHDA, CDR2 SQIVND (reference sequence). Those enrolled, adults aged about 18 to 89 years, came from around 25 US areas. Participants had their cohort set by participant-reported clinical history. Two negative PCRs, clearance, or symptom resolution were required of recovered Cohort 3 donors. Sequenced by immunoSEQ multiplex PCR; TCRdb stores in-frame clones only, minus some. The data show 140,000 to 150,000 clones, roughly 90% seen once. This sample is part of a study of blood T cell repertoires in COVID-19.

The sequenced sample was PBMCs or T cells enriched from blood (not recorded which). The chain has TRBV19 and TRBJ2-7, with 10 bases lining up with TRBD2. The TCR comes from a man in his fifties who had recovered from COVID-19. In DNA form, the CDR3 reads TGTGCCAGTAGTAGTCTAGCGGGAGCTGACGAGCAGTACTTC. This translates into CASSSLAGADEQYF. The whole variable domain, remainder taken from reference TRBV19 and TRBJ2-7, is DGGITQSPKYLFRKEGQNVTLSCEQNLNHDAMYWYRQDPGQGLRLIYYSQIVNDFQKGDIAEGYSVSREKKESFPLTVTSAQKNPTAFYLCASSSLAGADEQYFGPGTRLTVT.